This TCR beta chain was observed in a study of CD8 T cells in ankylosing spondylitis. The germline gives CDR1 KGHDR, CDR2 SFDVKD. The CDR3 has 15 amino acids. Trimming cost V 9 bases and J 6 bases; bases outside gene matches: 12. TCRdb re-called the 5' RACE reads through MiXCR, storing one row per CDR3 protein. The sample has under 250,000 distinct CDR3 sequences, roughly 32% seen once. This sequence was found in a male donor with ankylosing spondylitis or in good health (not recorded which). The sequenced sample was blood, either unsorted or a sorted T cell fraction (not recorded which). The rearrangement uses TRBV24-1 and TRBJ2-1; TRBD2 agrees at 8 bases. The CDR3: CATSRERGFANEQFF. The CDR3 DNA is TGTGCCACCTCGAGAGAGCGGGGGTTTGCCAATGAGCAGTTCTTC.